The clone carrying this TCR beta chain has only one observation. Trimming left V 2 bases short and J 3 bases short, with 10 bases between. Germline V gene sequence: CDR1 MDHEN, CDR2 SYDVKM. The CDR3 extends over 14 amino acids. The entry originates in a study of blood T cell repertoires in COVID-19. Study-wide background: PBMCs, B-cell-depleted T cells, or T cells provided the cDNA or gDNA that made up the material.

In the authors' workflow: Reference gene primer amplification in the assay estimated nucleated cell counts. Here immunoSEQ multiplex PCR was the method, and the copy in TCRdb shows in-frame clones only, minus some. Clone size and V and J calls were adopted from that table, with D and trimming inferred from the DNA. The table includes 150,000 to 250,000 clones, about 86% detected once. Across 20 to 25 US areas, participants ranged in age from about 18 to 100 years. Each participant's cohort was designated according to participant-reported clinical history. The chain links TRBV28 to TRBJ2-5, with D maybe TRBD2 (6 bases). The sequence derives from a man aged 40-50 years who had recovered from COVID-19. Material: PBMCs or T cells enriched from blood (not recorded which). This chain's CDR3 is CASSLRPGEETQYF. CDR3 in DNA: TGTGCCAGCAGTTTACGACCGGGAGAAGAGACCCAGTACTTC.